This paragraph reports one T cell receptor (beta chain). This record belongs to a study of blood T cell repertoires in COVID-19. Assay used: immunoSEQ multiplex PCR; TCRdb lists only in-frame clones, some missing. The sample holds some 170,000 clones, over 75% seen once. The CDR3 totals 15 residues. Trimming pared 3 bases from V and 6 bases from J, leaving 16 bases between. Germline-derived CDR1 and CDR2 are SGHAT and FQNNGV. The clonotype comes from a human donor with acute COVID-19. The donor label of this sample is uncertain. Sequenced material: PBMCs or T cells enriched from blood (not recorded which). This rearrangement joins TRBV11-2 to TRBJ2-3, with a weak D call TRBD2 (7 bases). Written as DNA, the CDR3 is TGTGCCAGCAGCTTGAACCGGGGGGCAGGGGATACGCAGTATTTT. Protein sequence: CASSLNRGAGDTQYF. Full variable domain (missing parts from reference TRBV11-2 and TRBJ2-3): EAGVAQSPRYKIIEKRQSVAFWCNPISGHATLYWYQQILGQGPKLLIQFQNNGVVDDSQLPKDRFSAERLKGVDSTLKIQPAKLEDSAVYLCASSLNRGAGDTQYFGPGTRLTVL.